This T cell receptor beta chain was observed in a study of T cell repertoires in cytomegalovirus infection. General observations from the study: What dominated the ex vivo response were HLA-C-restricted CMV-specific TCR beta clonotypes.

As concerns this clonotype: What it binds is not known.

TCRdb re-called the reads through MiXCR, storing one row per CDR3 protein. The sample has 45,000 to 65,000 distinct CDR3 sequences, about 18% seen once. The V gene's germline CDR1 is MNHNY and CDR2 SVGAGI (reference sequence). The V segment lost 6 bases and the J segment 1 base; nucleotides outside the gene matches: 3. The length of the CDR3 is 14 residues. The sample was CD8+ T cells from cultured PBMCs, taken from culture after CMV antigen stimulation. This chain connects TRBV6-6 to TRBJ2-3, with 8 bases aligning to TRBD2. This clonotype was obtained from a human donor in good health (CMV status not recorded). Some clones in this sample may be carry-over from other donors' samples. The DNA of the CDR3 is TGTGCCAGCAGCCACGGGGGGGGCACAGATACGCAGTATTTT. Its protein is CASSHGGGTDTQYF.